This T cell receptor (beta chain) was identified in a study of blood T cell repertoires in COVID-19 (dated by TCRdb to the early 2020s). Notes on the research overall: The collaborator samples originated in the United States, Italy and Spain and spanned the acute and convalescent phases of COVID-19. The material from the prospective study consisted of cDNA or gDNA derived from T cells, B-cell-depleted T cells, or PBMCs. The dataset comprised deeply sampled blood TCRbeta repertoires from subjects exposed to, actively infected with, or recovered from COVID-19. The repertoires were made available in a free public database intended to serve as a resource for research on the immune response to SARS-CoV-2. The samples were drawn from the first 160 participants of the ongoing ImmuneRACE study and from some 1,300 subjects provided by 6 global collaborators. Nearly every sample came with metadata listing a de-identified subject ID, COVID-19 status, age in years and sex. Where available, HLA class I and class II types were taken from metadata supplied by the sample provider and were not determined by assay-based typing. Here is what the overall study found, with its caveats: The quantity of clinical and demographic metadata differed by source and by participant and was supplied without curation.

The CDR3 holds 15 amino acids from the cysteine to the phenylalanine. The DNA shown is the 45-base CDR3, in frame from base 1. Deletion took 5 bases off V and 2 bases off J, with a span of 14 bases between the germline ends. According to the germline V gene, CDR1 reads MNHEY and CDR2 reads SVGEGT. In the case of this clone: Its antigen is still unknown. No base qualities exist here, and no much larger clone lies one base off it.

TCRbeta CDR3 regions were amplified from genomic DNA by means of the immunoSEQ Assay, a bias-controlled multiplex PCR. For the original study's pipeline: Within the assay, amplification of reference gene primers was used to estimate how many nucleated cells each sample contained. To quantify the absolute abundance of each unique TCRbeta CDR3 rearrangement, sequence reads were collapsed and filtered. Productive Simpson clonality was computed per sample as the square root of Simpson's diversity index over productive rearrangements. TCRdb provides this immuneACCESS table in a form limited to in-frame rearrangements. Some clones are lacking; in checked studies, under half of them reflect an unresolved V gene, and why the rest are absent is not known. That table supplies the V and J calls and clone size; D and trimming were determined from the DNA. The sample table contains under 350,000 clones; only one count was recorded for 85% to 90% of them. The ten largest clones represent approximately 4% of the sample.

Collaborating institutions collected whole blood in K2EDTA tubes following their own protocols. For TCRbeta analysis, collaborators shipped samples in one of three forms: frozen whole blood, isolated PBMCs, or DNA extracted from either of those sample types. The receptor comes from a man younger than 30 with active or convalescent COVID-19. The sequenced sample was peripheral blood. The V and J segments used are TRBV6-2 or TRBV6-3 and TRBJ2-3; 6 matching bases give a weak D call of TRBD2. The sequenced DNA: TGTGCCAGCAGTCCGGTCGGGGGAAACACAGATACGCAGTATTTT. Translation gives CASSPVGGNTDTQYF.